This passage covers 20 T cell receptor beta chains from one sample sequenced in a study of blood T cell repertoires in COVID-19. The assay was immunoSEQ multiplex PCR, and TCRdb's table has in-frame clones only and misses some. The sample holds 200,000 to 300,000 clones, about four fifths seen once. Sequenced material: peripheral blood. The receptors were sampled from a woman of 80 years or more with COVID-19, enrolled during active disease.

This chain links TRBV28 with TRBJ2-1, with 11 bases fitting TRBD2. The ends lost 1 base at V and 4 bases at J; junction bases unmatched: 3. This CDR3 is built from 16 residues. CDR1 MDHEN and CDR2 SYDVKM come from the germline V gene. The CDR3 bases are TGTGCCAGCAGTTTATACGGGACTAGCGGTTACAATGAGCAGTTCTTC. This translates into CASSLYGTSGYNEQFF.

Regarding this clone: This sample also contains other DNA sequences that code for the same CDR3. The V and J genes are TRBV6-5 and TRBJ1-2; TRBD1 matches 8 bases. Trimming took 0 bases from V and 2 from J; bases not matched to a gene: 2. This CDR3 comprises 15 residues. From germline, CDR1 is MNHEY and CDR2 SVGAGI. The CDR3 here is CASSYSGTGNYGYTF. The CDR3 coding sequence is TGTGCCAGCAGTTACTCGGGGACAGGCAACTATGGCTACACCTTC.

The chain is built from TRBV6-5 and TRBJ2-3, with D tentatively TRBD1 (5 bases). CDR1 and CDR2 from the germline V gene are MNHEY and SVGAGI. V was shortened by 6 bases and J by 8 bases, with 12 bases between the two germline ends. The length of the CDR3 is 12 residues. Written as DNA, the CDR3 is TGTGCCAGCAGGGCAGGGTTTGGTACGCAGTATTTT. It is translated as CASRAGFGTQYF.

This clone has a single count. This chain's CDR3 is CASSPGTSGMKYNEQFF. The CDR3 DNA is TGCGCCAGCAGCCCAGGGACTAGCGGGATGAAGTACAATGAGCAGTTCTTC. This chain joins TRBV5-1 and TRBJ2-1, with 13 bases identical to TRBD2. The CDR3 is 17 residues long. The germline CDR1 and CDR2 sequences are SGHRS and YFSETQ. V lost 4 bases to trimming and J lost 4 bases; unmatched junction nucleotides: 8. The complete variable domain, with remaining parts taken from reference TRBV5-1 and TRBJ2-1, reads KAGVTQTPRYLIKTRGQQVTLSCSPISGHRSVSWYQQTPGQGLQFLFEYFSETQRNKGNFPGRFSGRQFSNSRSEMNVSTLELGDSALYLCASSPGTSGMKYNEQFFGPGTRLTVL.

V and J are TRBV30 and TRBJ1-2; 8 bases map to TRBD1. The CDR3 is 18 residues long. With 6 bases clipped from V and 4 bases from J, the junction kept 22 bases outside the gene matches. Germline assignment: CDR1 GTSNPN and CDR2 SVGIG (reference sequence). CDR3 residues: CACLGTGLGLGGVYGYTF. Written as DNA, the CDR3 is TGTGCCTGCTTGGGGACAGGATTGGGGCTGGGGGGAGTCTATGGCTACACCTTC.

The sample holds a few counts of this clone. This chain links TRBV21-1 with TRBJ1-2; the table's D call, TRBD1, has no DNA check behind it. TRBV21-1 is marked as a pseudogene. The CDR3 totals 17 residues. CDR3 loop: CASSPNTKTGSLYGYTF. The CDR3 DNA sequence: TGTGCCAGCAGCCCAAACACCAAGACAGGGAGCCTCTATGGCTACACCTTC.

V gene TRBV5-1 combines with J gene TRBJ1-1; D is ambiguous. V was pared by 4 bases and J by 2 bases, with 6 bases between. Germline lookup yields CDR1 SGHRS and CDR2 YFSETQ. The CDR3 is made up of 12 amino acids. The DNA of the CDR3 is TGCGCCAGCAGCCTGACAAACACTGAAGCTTTCTTT. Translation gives CASSLTNTEAFF.

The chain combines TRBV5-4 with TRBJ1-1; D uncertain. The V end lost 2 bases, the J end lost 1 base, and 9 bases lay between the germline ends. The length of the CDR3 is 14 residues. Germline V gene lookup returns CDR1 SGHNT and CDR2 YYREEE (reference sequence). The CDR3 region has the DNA TGTGCCAGCAGCTTTAGGCGACAGAACACTGAAGCTTTCTTT. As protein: CASSFRRQNTEAFF.

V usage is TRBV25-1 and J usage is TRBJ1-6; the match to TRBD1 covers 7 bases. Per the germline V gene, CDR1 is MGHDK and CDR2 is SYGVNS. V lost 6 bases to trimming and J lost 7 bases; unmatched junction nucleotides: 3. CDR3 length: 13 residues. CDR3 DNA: TGTGCCAGCAGAGGGACAGCCAATTCACCCCTCCACTTT. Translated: CASRGTANSPLHF.

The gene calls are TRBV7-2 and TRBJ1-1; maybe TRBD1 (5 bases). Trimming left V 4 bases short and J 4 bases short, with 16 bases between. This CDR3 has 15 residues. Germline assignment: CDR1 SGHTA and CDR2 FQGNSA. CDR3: CASSSLGGVGTEAFF. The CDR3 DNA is TGTGCCAGCAGCTCACTAGGAGGGGTAGGCACTGAAGCTTTCTTT. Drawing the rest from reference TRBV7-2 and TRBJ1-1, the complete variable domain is GAGVSQSPSNKVTEKGKDVELRCDPISGHTALYWYRQSLGQGLEFLIYFQGNSAPDKSGLPSDRFSAERTGGSVSTLTIQRTQQEDSAVYLCASSSLGGVGTEAFFGQGTRLTVV.

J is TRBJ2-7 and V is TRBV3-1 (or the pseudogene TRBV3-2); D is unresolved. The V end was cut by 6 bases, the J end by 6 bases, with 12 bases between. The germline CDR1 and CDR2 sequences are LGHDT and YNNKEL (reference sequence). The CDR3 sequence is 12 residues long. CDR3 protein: CASSQLNREQYF. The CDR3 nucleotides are TGTGCCAGCAGTCAACTAAATCGCGAGCAGTACTTC.

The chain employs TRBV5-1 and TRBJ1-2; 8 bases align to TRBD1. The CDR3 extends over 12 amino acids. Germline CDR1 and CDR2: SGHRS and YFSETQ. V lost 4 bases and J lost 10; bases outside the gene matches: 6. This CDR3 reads CASSEPQGVYTF. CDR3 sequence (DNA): TGCGCCAGCAGCGAACCACAGGGGGTCTACACCTTC.

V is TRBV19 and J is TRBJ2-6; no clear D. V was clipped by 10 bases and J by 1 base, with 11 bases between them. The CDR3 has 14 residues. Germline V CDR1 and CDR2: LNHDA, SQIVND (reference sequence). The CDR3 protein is CATPITSGANVLTF. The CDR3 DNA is TGTGCCACGCCCATTACTTCTGGGGCCAACGTCCTGACTTTC.

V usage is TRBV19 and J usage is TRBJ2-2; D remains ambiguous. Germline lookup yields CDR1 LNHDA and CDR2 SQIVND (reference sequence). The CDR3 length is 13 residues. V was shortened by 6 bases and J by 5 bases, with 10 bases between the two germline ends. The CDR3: CASRTKQTGELFF. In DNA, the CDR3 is TGTGCCAGTAGGACAAAGCAAACCGGGGAGCTGTTTTTT.

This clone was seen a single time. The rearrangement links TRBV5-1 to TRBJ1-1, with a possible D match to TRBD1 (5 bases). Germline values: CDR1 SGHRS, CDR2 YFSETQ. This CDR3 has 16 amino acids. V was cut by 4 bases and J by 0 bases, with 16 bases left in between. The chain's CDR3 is CASSLSAGRMNTEAFF. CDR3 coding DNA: TGCGCCAGCAGCCTTAGCGCGGGACGTATGAACACTGAAGCTTTCTTT.

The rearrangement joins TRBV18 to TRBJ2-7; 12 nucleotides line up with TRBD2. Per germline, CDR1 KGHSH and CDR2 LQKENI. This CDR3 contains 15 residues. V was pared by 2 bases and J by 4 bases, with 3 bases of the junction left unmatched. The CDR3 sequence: CASSPGLAGSYEQYF. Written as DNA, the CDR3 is TGTGCCAGCTCACCAGGACTAGCGGGGAGTTACGAGCAGTACTTC.

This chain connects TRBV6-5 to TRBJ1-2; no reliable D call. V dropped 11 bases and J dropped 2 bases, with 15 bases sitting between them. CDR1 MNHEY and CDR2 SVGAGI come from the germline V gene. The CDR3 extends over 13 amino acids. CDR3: CAACHGPNYGYTF. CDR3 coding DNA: TGTGCCGCCTGCCATGGGCCGAACTATGGCTACACCTTC.

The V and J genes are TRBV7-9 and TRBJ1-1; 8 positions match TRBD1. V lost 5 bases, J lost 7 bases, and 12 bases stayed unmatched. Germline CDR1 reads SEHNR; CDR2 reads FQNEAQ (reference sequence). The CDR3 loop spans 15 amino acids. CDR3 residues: CASSRATGVTSEAFF. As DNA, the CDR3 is TGTGCCAGCAGCCGCGCGACAGGGGTAACGAGTGAAGCTTTCTTT.

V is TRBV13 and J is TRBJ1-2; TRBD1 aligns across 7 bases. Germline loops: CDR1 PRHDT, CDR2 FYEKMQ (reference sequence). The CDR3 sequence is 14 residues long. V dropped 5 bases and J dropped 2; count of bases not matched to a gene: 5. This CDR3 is CASSLTGLNYGYTF. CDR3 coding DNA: TGTGCCAGCAGCCTGACAGGGTTAAACTATGGCTACACCTTC.

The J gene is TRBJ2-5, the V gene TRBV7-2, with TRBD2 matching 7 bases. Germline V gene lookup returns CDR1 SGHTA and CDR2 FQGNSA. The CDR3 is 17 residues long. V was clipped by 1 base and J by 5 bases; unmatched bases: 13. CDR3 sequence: CASSLVRGATGGETQYF. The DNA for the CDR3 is TGTGCCAGCAGCTTAGTCCGGGGCGCTACGGGAGGTGAGACCCAGTACTTC.